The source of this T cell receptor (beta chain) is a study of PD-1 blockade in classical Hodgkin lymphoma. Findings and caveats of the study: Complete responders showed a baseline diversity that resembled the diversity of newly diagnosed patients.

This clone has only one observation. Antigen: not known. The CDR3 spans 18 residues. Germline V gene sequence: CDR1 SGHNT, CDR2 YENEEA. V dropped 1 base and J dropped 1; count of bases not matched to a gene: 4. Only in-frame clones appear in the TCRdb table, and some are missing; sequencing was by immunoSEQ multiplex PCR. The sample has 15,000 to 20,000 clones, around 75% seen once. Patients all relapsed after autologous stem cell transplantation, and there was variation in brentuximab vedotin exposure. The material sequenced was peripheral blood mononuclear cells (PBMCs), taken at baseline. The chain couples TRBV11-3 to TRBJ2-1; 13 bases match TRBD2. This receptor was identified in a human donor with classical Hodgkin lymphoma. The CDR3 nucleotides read TGTGCCAGCAGCTTAGGTGTACTAGCGGGGGGGTCCTACAATGAGCAGTTCTTC. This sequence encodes CASSLGVLAGGSYNEQFF.